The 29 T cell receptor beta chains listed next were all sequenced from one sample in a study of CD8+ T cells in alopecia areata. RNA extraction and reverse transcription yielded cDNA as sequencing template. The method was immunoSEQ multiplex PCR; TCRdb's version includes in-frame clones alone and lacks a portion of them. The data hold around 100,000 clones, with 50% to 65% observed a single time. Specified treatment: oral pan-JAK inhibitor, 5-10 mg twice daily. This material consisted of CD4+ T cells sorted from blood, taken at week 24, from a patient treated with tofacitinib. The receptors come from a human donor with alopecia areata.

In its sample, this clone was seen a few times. For the CDR3, the DNA is TGCGCCAGCTCTCCGGGGGGAGACCCCCGGGAGACCCAGTACTTC. Translation gives CASSPGGDPRETQYF. This sequence joins TRBV4-1 and TRBJ2-5, with 7 bases lining up with TRBD2. The CDR3 is made up of 15 amino acids. Germline V lookup: CDR1 MGHRA, CDR2 YSYEKL. The V segment lost 8 bases and the J segment 5 bases; nucleotides outside the gene matches: 14.

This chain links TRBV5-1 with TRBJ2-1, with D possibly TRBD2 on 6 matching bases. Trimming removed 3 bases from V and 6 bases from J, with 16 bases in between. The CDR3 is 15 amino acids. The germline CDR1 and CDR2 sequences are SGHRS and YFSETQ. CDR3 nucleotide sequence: TGCGCCAGCAGCTCGGGGGTTGTTGAAGGCAATGAGCAGTTCTTC. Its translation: CASSSGVVEGNEQFF.

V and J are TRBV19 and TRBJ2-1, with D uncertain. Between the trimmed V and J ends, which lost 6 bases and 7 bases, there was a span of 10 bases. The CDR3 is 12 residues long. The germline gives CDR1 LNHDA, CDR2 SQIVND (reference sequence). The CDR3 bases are TGTGCCAGTAGCCATCTTGGGAATGAGCAGTTCTTC. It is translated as CASSHLGNEQFF.

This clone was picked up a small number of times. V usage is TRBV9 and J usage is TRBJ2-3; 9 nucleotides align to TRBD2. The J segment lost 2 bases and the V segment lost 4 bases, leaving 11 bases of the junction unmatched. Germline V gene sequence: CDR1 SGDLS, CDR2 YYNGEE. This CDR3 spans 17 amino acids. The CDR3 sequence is CASSPHPLAGTTDTQYF. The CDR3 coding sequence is TGTGCCAGCAGCCCCCACCCCCTAGCGGGGACCACAGATACGCAGTATTTT.

DNA of the CDR3: TGTGCCACGACGGACAGGTCTAACTATGGCTACACCTTC. Protein sequence: CATTDRSNYGYTF. V and J are TRBV10-3 and TRBJ1-2; 7 bases fit TRBD1. The V and J ends lost 10 bases and 0 bases, in that order; junction bases with no gene match: 5. Germline assignment: CDR1 ENHRY and CDR2 SYGVKD. CDR3 length: 13 amino acids.

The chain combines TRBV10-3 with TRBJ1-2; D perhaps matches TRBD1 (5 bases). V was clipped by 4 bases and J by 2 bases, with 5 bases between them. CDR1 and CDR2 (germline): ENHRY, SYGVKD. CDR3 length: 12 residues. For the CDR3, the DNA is TGTGCCATCAGTGGACAGAACTATGGCTACACCTTC. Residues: CAISGQNYGYTF.

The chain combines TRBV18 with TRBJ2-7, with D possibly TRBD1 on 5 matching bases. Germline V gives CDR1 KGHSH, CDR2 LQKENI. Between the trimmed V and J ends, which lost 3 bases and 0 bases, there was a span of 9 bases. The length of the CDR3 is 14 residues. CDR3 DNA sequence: TGTGCCAGCTCACCGGGCAGGGTCTCCTACGAGCAGTACTTC. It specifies CASSPGRVSYEQYF.

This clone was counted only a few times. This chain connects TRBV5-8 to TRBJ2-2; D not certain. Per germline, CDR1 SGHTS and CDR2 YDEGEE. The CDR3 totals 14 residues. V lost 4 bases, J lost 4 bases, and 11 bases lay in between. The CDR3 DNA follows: TGTGCCAGCAGCCCCCCTGTCACCACCGGGGAGCTGTTTTTT. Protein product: CASSPPVTTGELFF. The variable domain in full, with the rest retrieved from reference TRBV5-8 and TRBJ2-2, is EAGVTQSPTHLIKTRGQQATLRCSPISGHTSVYWYQQALGLGLQFLLWYDEGEERNRGNFPPRFSGRQFPNYSSELNVNALELEDSALYLCASSPPVTTGELFFGEGSRLTVL.

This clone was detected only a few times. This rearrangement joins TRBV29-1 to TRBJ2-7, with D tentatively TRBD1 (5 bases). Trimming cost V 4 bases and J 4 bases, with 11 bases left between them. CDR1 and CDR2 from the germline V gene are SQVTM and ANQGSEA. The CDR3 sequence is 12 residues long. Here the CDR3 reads CSVAAGPYEQYF. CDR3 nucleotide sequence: TGCAGCGTTGCGGCAGGGCCGTACGAGCAGTACTTC.

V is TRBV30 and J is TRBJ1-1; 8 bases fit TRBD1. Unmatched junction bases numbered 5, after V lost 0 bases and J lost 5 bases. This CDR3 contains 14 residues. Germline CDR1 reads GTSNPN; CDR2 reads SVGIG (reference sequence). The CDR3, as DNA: TGTGCCTGGAGTGTACCCCGGACAGGGACTGAAGCTTTCTTT. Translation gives CAWSVPRTGTEAFF.

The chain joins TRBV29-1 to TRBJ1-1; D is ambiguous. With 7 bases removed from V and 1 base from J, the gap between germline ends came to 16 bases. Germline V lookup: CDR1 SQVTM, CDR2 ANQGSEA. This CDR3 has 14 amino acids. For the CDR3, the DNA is TGCAGCGCTTACGGGCGACGGGCGAACACTGAAGCTTTCTTT. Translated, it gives CSAYGRRANTEAFF. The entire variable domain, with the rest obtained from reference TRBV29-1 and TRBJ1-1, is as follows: SAVISQKPSRDICQRGTSLTIQCQVDSQVTMMFWYRQQPGQSLTLIATANQGSEATYESGFVIDKFPISRPNLTFSTLTVSNMSPEDSSIYLCSAYGRRANTEAFFGQGTRLTVV.

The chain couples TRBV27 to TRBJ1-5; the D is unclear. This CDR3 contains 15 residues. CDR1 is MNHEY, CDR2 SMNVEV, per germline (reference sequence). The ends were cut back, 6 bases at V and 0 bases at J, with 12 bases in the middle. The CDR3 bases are TGTGCCAGCAGATTGGGCGGTCCTAGCAATCAGCCCCAGCATTTT. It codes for CASRLGGPSNQPQHF.

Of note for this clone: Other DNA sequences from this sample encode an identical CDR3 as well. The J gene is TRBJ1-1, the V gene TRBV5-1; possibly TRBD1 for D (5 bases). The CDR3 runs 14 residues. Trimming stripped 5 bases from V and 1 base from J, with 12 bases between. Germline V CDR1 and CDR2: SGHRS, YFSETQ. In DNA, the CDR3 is TGCGCCAGCAGTCTCACCACAGGGAACACTGAAGCTTTCTTT. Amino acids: CASSLTTGNTEAFF.

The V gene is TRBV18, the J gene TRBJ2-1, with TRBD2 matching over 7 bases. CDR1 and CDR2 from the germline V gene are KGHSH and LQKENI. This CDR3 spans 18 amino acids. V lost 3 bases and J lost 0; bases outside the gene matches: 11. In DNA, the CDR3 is TGTGCCAGCTCACCGGGGGACTACCTCGACAGCTCCTACAATGAGCAGTTCTTC. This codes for CASSPGDYLDSSYNEQFF.

CDR3 sequence reads: CASSSANTGELFF. DNA for the CDR3: TGTGCCAGCAGCTCAGCGAACACCGGGGAGCTGTTTTTT. The chain recombines TRBV5-5 with TRBJ2-2; D is unclear. Germline V gene sequence: CDR1 SGHKS, CDR2 YYEKEE (reference sequence). The CDR3 totals 13 residues. V gave up 3 bases and J gave up 0 bases, with 3 bases separating them.

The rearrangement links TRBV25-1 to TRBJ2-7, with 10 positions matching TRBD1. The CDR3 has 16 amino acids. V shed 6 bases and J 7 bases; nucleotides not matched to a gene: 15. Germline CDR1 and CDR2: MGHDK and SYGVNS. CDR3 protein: CASSPPAGTGAREQYF. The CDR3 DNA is TGTGCCAGCAGCCCCCCGGCCGGGACAGGGGCGAGGGAGCAGTACTTC.

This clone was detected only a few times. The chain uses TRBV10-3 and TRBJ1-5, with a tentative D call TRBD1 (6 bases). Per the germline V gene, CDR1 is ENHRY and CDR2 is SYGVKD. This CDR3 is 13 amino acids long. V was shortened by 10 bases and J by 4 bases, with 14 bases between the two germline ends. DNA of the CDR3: TGTGCCACACGACAGGCACAGAATCAGCCCCAGCATTTT. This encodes CATRQAQNQPQHF.

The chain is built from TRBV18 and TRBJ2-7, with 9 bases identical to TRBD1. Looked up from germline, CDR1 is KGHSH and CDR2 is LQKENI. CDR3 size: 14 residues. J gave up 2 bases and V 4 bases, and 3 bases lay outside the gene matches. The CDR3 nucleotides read TGTGCCAGCTCACACGGGACAGGGACCTACGAGCAGTACTTC. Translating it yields CASSHGTGTYEQYF.

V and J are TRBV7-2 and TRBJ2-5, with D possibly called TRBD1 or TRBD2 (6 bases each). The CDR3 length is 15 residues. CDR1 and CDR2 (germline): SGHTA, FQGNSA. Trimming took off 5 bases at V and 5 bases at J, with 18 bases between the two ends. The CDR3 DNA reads TGTGCCAGCAGCCCTCTCCCGGGGGCATGGGAGACCCAGTACTTC. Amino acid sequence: CASSPLPGAWETQYF.

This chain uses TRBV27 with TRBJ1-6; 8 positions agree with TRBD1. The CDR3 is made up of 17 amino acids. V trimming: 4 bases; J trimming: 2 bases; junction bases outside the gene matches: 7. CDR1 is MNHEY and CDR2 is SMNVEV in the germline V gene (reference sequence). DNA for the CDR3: TGTGCCAGCAGTTCAGACAGGGGACCACCCTATAATTCACCCCTCCACTTT. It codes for CASSSDRGPPYNSPLHF.

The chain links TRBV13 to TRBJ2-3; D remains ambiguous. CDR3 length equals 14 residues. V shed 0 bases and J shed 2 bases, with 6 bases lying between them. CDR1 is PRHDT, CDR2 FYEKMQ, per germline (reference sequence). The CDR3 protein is CASSLGDNTDTQYF. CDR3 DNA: TGTGCCAGCAGCTTAGGAGACAACACAGATACGCAGTATTTT.

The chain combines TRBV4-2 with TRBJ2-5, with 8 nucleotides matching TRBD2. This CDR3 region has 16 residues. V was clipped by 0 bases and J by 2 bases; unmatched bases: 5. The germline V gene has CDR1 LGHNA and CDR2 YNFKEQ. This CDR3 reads CASSQDVSGGQETQYF. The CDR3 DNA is TGTGCCAGCAGCCAAGATGTCAGCGGGGGACAAGAGACCCAGTACTTC.

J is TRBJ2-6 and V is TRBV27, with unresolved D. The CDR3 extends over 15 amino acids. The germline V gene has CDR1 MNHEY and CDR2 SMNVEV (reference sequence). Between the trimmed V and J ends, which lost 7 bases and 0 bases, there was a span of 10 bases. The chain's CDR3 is CASKRRNSGANVLTF. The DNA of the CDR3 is TGTGCCAGCAAGAGACGGAACTCTGGGGCCAACGTCCTGACTTTC.

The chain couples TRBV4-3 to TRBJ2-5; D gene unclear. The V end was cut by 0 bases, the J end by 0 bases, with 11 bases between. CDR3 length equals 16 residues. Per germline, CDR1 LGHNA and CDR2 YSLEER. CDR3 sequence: CASSQEFPGYQETQYF. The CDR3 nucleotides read TGCGCCAGCAGCCAAGAATTTCCCGGGTACCAAGAGACCCAGTACTTC.

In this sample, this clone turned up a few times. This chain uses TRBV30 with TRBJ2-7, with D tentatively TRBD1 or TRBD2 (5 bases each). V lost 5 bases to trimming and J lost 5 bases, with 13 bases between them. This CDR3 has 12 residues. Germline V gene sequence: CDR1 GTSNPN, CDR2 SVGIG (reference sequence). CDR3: CAWGGAFHEQYF. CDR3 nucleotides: TGTGCCTGGGGGGGAGCATTCCACGAGCAGTACTTC.

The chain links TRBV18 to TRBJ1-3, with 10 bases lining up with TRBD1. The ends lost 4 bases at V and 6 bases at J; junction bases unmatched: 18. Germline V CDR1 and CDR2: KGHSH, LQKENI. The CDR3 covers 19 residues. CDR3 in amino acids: CASSLRATGTGDVANTIYF. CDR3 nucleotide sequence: TGTGCCAGCTCACTAAGGGCCACCGGGACAGGGGACGTGGCAAACACCATATATTTT.

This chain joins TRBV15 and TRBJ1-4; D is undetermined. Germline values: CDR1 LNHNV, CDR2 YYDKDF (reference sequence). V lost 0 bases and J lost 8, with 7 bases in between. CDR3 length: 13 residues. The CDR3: CATSRDIREKLFF. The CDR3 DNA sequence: TGTGCCACCAGCAGAGATATCCGAGAAAAACTGTTTTTT.

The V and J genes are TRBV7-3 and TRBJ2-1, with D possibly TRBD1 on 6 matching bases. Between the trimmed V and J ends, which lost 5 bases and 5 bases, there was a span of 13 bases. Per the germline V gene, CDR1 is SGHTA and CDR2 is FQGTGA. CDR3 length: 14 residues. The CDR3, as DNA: TGTGCCAGCAGCCCACAGGGTCCTCACAATGAGCAGTTCTTC. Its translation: CASSPQGPHNEQFF.

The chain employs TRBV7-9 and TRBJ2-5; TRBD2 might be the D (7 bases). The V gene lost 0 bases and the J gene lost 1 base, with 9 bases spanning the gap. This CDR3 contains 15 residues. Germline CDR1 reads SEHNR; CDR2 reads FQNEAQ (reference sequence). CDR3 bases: TGTGCCAGCAGCTTAGCGGGGGGGCTCCAAGAGACCCAGTACTTC. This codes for CASSLAGGLQETQYF. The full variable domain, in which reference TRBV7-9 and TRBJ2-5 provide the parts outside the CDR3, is DTGVSQNPRHKITKRGQNVTFRCDPISEHNRLYWYRQTLGQGPEFLTYFQNEAQLEKSRLLSDRFSAERPKGSFSTLEIQRTEQGDSAMYLCASSLAGGLQETQYFGPGTRLLVL.